Sequencing of this T cell receptor (beta chain) was carried out in a study of blood T cell repertoires in COVID-19. The wider study: Samples came from the United States, Italy and Spain, spanning acute and convalescent COVID-19.

Participants' own reports of clinical history determined their cohort assignment. CDR3 size: 14 residues. V dropped 7 bases and J dropped 2; count of bases not matched to a gene: 2. Per the germline V gene, CDR1 is SNHLY and CDR2 is FYNNEI. The count of this clone is one. Authors' processing steps: By means of reference gene primer amplification, nucleated cell counts were estimated. Sequencing was performed with immunoSEQ multiplex PCR; in TCRdb, only in-frame clones are kept and a portion is missing. The V and J calls and the clone size are those of that table, but D and trimming were determined from the DNA. The sample carries 170,000 or so clones, 85% to 90% recorded once.

The sequenced material came from PBMCs or T cells enriched from blood (not recorded which). The chain carries TRBV2 and TRBJ2-1, with 10 bases lining up with TRBD2. This TCR was recovered from a woman aged 45-65 years who had recovered from COVID-19. The CDR3: CASKRGGAYNEQFF. For the CDR3, the DNA is TGTGCCAGCAAGCGGGGGGGCGCCTACAATGAGCAGTTCTTC.